This T cell receptor beta chain originates from a study of shared T cell receptors in the human thymus. Germline CDR1 and CDR2: MNHNS and SASEGT. V gave up 5 bases and J gave up 3 bases, with 11 bases separating them. CDR3 size: 13 residues. Assay used: immunoSEQ multiplex PCR; TCRdb lists only in-frame clones, some missing. The sample has roughly 500,000 clones; about 84% are singletons. The data were also submitted as part of a second study, on human thymus T cells. That study adds: During corrective heart surgery, resections were taken, and the thymus tissue came from them. Related reports documented highly overlapping thymic repertoires among unrelated individuals.

This clonotype was obtained from a boy under two years old with a congenital heart defect. This sequence joins TRBV6-1 and TRBJ2-7, with a tentative D call TRBD1 (6 bases). The specimen sequenced was thymocytes. The CDR3 is CASSRRGSYEQYF. CDR3 bases: TGTGCCAGCAGTCGCAGGGGAAGCTACGAGCAGTACTTC.